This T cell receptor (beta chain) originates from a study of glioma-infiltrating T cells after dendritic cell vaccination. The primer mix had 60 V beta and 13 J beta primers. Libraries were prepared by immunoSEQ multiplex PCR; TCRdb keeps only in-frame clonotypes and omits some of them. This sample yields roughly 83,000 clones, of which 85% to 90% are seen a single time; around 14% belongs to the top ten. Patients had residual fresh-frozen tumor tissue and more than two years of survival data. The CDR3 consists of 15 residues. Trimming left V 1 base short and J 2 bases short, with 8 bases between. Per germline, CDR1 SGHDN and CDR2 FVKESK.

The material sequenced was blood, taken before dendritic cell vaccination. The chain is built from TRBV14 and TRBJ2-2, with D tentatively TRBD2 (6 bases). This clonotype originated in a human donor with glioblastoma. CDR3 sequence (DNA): TGTGCCAGCAGCCAAGGACTAGGAAACACCGGGGAGCTGTTTTTT. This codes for CASSQGLGNTGELFF.